These 21 T cell receptor delta chains share one sample of origin, sequenced in a study of gamma-delta T cells after stem cell transplantation. TCRdb re-processed the RT-PCR reads via CATT. The sample has over 2,500 delta-chain clones, more than 7% seen once. The sample consisted of gamma-delta T cells. The receptors shown here come from a human donor. It is not recorded whose cells these are; they may come from a transplant donor.

By share of the sample, this clone is medium-sized. CDR3 in amino acids: CALGPFPTSKYWGIRGGFDKLIF. The CDR3 DNA reads as TGTGCTCTTGGGCCATTTCCTACGTCGAAGTACTGGGGGATAAGGGGTGGTTTCGATAAACTCATCTTT. The J gene is TRDJ1, the V gene TRDV1; TRDD3 agrees at 11 bases. The CDR3 is made up of 23 amino acids. V lost 5 bases and J lost 4; bases outside the gene matches: 30. CDR1 and CDR2 from the germline V gene are TSWWSYY and QGS.

This clone was observed a few times. A far larger clone differs by one base, so this is likely a read error. The sample carries other DNA sequences with the same CDR3. The rearrangement uses TRDV2 and TRDJ3, with 7 bases lining up with TRDD3. This CDR3 has 16 amino acids. V lost 3 bases and J lost 4; bases outside the gene matches: 5. Germline V CDR1 and CDR2: GEAIGNYY, EKD. The CDR3 DNA sequence: TGTGCCTGTGACTGGGGGAGCTCATGGGACACCCGACAGATGTTTTTC. This translates into CACDWGSSWDTRQMFF.

Notes on this clone: Only one base separates this from a far larger clonotype, so it likely reflects a read error. The chain joins TRDV2 to TRDJ3; a possible D gene is TRDD3 (6 bases). The V end was cut by 3 bases, the J end by 1 base, with 18 bases between. Germline V gene lookup returns CDR1 GEAIGNYY and CDR2 EKD. The length of the CDR3 is 19 residues. In DNA, the CDR3 is TGTGCCTGTGACTCGATTCGGGGGAGCAGTTCCTGGGACACCCGACAGATGTTTTTC. Translating it yields CACDSIRGSSSWDTRQMFF.

This clone has just a few counts. This likely traces to a read error, being one base from a far larger clone. Additional DNA sequences in this sample encode the identical CDR3. The chain uses TRDV2 and TRDJ3; 12 bases are a match to TRDD3. Losses at the gene ends were 4 bases for V and 0 bases for J; bases not matched to a gene: 3. This CDR3 has 18 residues. Germline CDR1 GEAIGNYY, CDR2 EKD. CDR3: CACDILGDTSWDTRQMFF. For the CDR3, the DNA is TGTGCCTGTGATATACTGGGGGATACCTCCTGGGACACCCGACAGATGTTTTTC.

This clone has only a few counts. This chain joins TRDV3 and TRDJ1; the match to TRDD3 covers 8 bases. The CDR3 has 17 residues. CDR1 and CDR2 (germline): TVYSNPD, GDNSRS (reference sequence). V lost 3 bases to trimming and J lost 0 bases; unmatched junction nucleotides: 15. CDR3 residues: CALASFTGGPHTDKLIF. DNA of the CDR3: TGTGCCTTGGCCTCCTTTACTGGGGGTCCCCACACCGATAAACTCATCTTT.

This clone came up a few times. A read error likely explains this, since a far larger clone differs by one base. The sample has other DNA sequences that encode this CDR3 too. V usage is TRDV2 and J usage is TRDJ3; TRDD3 agrees at 13 bases. CDR3 length: 21 amino acids. CDR1 is GEAIGNYY, CDR2 EKD, per germline. The CDR3 nucleotides are TGTGCCTGTGACACCTGGGGCACTGGGGGATACGGCTCCTGGGACACCCGGCAGATGTTTTTC. This codes for CACDTWGTGGYGSWDTRQMFF.

This clone was seen only a few times. A read error may explain this, as a much larger clone is one base away. The CDR3 protein is CACDATTGGYRSSWDTRQMFF. DNA for the CDR3: TGTGCCTGTGACGCTACCACTGGGGGATACCGGAGCTCCTGGGACACCCGACAGATGTTTTTC. The chain links TRDV2 to TRDJ3, with 12 bases matching TRDD3. The junction had 11 bases not matched to a gene; V was cut back by 3 bases and J by 0 bases. This CDR3 region has 21 residues. CDR1 is GEAIGNYY and CDR2 is EKD in the germline V gene.

This clone has just a few counts. With a far larger clone one base away, a read error is the likely cause. Other nucleotide sequences from this sample produce the same CDR3. The chain has TRDV2 and TRDJ3; TRDD3 matches at 9 bases. The CDR3 totals 21 residues. CDR1 is GEAIGNYY and CDR2 is EKD in the germline V gene. As DNA, the CDR3 is TGTGCCTGTGACACCGCTACGTCTGGGGGATCGAGCTCCTGGGACACCCGGCAGATGTTTTTC. Amino acid sequence: CACDTATSGGSSSWDTRQMFF.

This clone was seen more than once but under ten times. This is likely an artifact of a read error, given a far larger clone one base away. The chain joins TRDV2 to TRDJ2; TRDD3 agrees at 8 bases. V dropped 3 bases and J dropped 0; count of bases not matched to a gene: 5. The CDR3 has 16 amino acids. Looked up from germline, CDR1 is GEAIGNYY and CDR2 is EKD. The CDR3 bases are TGTGCCTGTGACGTACTGGGGGGTACTTTGACAGCACAACTCTTCTTT. Protein product: CACDVLGGTLTAQLFF.

About this clone itself: The likely explanation is a read error, given a far larger clone one base away. The V call is TRDV2, the J call TRDJ3, with 12 bases identical to TRDD3. Germline CDR1 reads GEAIGNYY; CDR2 reads EKD. This CDR3 has 21 amino acids. J was trimmed by 0 bases and V by 9 bases; bases with no gene match: 17. This CDR3 is CARPIKTGGYPDSWDTRQMFF. The CDR3 DNA reads TGTGCCCGTCCTATCAAAACTGGGGGATACCCCGACTCCTGGGACACCCGACAGATGTTTTTC.

Judged by abundance, this clone is medium-sized (0.01 to 0.1%). The chain combines TRDV1 with TRDJ1, with 13 nucleotides matching TRDD3. J gave up 5 bases and V 5 bases, and 17 bases lay outside the gene matches. Germline V CDR1 and CDR2: TSWWSYY, QGS. The CDR3 has 19 residues. CDR3 region: CALGNPLGGVLGDTDKLIF. DNA of the CDR3: TGTGCTCTTGGGAACCCCTTGGGTGGGGTACTGGGGGATACGGATAAACTCATCTTT.

This clone has only a few counts. With a much larger clone just one base away, this may be a read error. Other DNA sequences in the sample encode the same CDR3. The genes are TRDV1 and TRDJ1; TRDD3 is a possible D gene (6 bases). Germline V gene lookup returns CDR1 TSWWSYY and CDR2 QGS. Deletions cut 1 base from V and 4 bases from J, with 25 bases between. CDR3 length: 19 amino acids. The CDR3 is CALGEPGVGDAQEGDKLIF. The CDR3 DNA reads TGTGCTCTTGGGGAACCTGGGGTAGGGGACGCTCAAGAGGGCGATAAACTCATCTTT.

This clone has only a few counts. The translation of this DNA and the TCRdb protein of a much larger clone differ at residue 11, probably owing to a read error; the protein shown here is translated from the DNA. The rearrangement uses TRDV2 and TRDJ1; 11 bases line up with TRDD3. This CDR3 has 18 residues. CDR1 and CDR2 from the germline V gene are GEAIGNYY and EKD. After removal of 0 bases from V and 2 bases from J, the junction contained 10 bases not matched to a gene. The CDR3 sequence is CACDTDDWGICETDKLIF. The CDR3 DNA follows: TGTGCCTGTGACACCGACGACTGGGGGATATGCGAAACCGATAAACTCATCTTT.

Within the sample, this clone is medium-sized. The chain uses TRDV1 and TRDJ1; 10 nucleotides agree with TRDD3. The CDR3 consists of 19 residues. V gave up 2 bases and J gave up 4 bases; unmatched junction bases: 16. CDR1 is TSWWSYY, CDR2 QGS, per germline. The CDR3 loop reads CALGEYWGIVGQYFDKLIF. The DNA for the CDR3 is TGTGCTCTTGGGGAATACTGGGGGATCGTAGGCCAGTACTTCGATAAACTCATCTTT.

This clone was counted between two and nine times. A far larger clone lies a single base away; this is likely a read error. J is TRDJ2 and V is TRDV2; 7 bases map to TRDD3. Germline V gene sequence: CDR1 GEAIGNYY, CDR2 EKD. The length of the CDR3 is 17 residues. The CDR3 spells CACDIWGSQALTTQLFF. The CDR3 region has the DNA TGTGCCTGTGACATCTGGGGGTCTCAAGCTTTGACAACACAACTCTTCTTT.

About this clone: One base separates it from a far larger clone, so it is likely a read error. The genes are TRDV2 and TRDJ3; D call uncertain. Germline V CDR1 and CDR2: GEAIGNYY, EKD. The CDR3 sequence is 13 residues long. V lost 3 bases, J lost 1 base, and 0 bases lay in between. In nucleotides, the CDR3 is TGTGCCTGTGACTCCTGGGACACCCGACAGATGTTTTTC. Encoded protein: CACDSWDTRQMFF.

This clone is medium-sized within its sample. Here the CDR3 reads CALSFLLLGNKVKLIF. In DNA form, the CDR3 reads TGTGCCCTCTCCTTCCTTTTACTGGGGAATAAGGTTAAACTCATCTTT. This rearrangement joins TRDV3 to TRDJ1; possibly TRDD2 or TRDD3 for D (7 bases each). The CDR3 spans 16 residues. Germline loops: CDR1 TVYSNPD, CDR2 GDNSRS (reference sequence). V lost 5 bases and J lost 7, with 29 bases in between.

This clone is medium-sized in the sample. The chain employs TRDV3 and TRDJ1; 8 nucleotides align to TRDD3. The length of the CDR3 is 18 residues. CDR1 is TVYSNPD, CDR2 GDNSRS, per germline (reference sequence). V dropped 2 bases and J dropped 0; count of bases not matched to a gene: 17. The CDR3 coding sequence is TGTGCCTTTGCCTCTCCCTCGTACTGGGGGGAGTACACCGATAAACTCATCTTT. It specifies CAFASPSYWGEYTDKLIF.

This clone was detected a few times. This is likely an artifact of a read error, given a far larger clone one base away. In DNA, the CDR3 is TGTGCCTGTGACACCGTACTGGGGGATACCTCCTGGGACACCCGACAGATGTTTTTC. It translates to CACDTVLGDTSWDTRQMFF. J is TRDJ3 and V is TRDV2; 12 nucleotides agree with TRDD3. CDR1 and CDR2 from the germline V gene are GEAIGNYY and EKD. V shed 0 bases and J 0 bases; nucleotides not matched to a gene: 2. This CDR3 contains 19 residues.

This clone was seen a handful of times. This likely traces to a read error, being one base from a far larger clone. The chain recombines TRDV2 with TRDJ3; 9 nucleotides agree with TRDD3. The CDR3 has 20 amino acids. Germline V lookup: CDR1 GEAIGNYY, CDR2 EKD. CDR3 bases: TGTGCCTGTGGCACCCTTACTGGGGGACCCGGCTCCTGGGACACCCGACAGATGTTTTTC. Its translation is CACGTLTGGPGSWDTRQMFF.

On this clone itself: This probably arose from a read error, given a far larger clone one base away. This chain connects TRDV2 to TRDJ3; 7 nucleotides line up with TRDD3. Germline loops: CDR1 GEAIGNYY, CDR2 EKD. The CDR3 runs to 21 residues. As DNA, the CDR3 is TGTGCCTGTGACACCGTCGATAGTACTGGGGCAGGAACCTGGGACACCCGACAGACGTTTTTC. It codes for CACDTVDSTGAGTWDTRQTFF.